The present TCR beta chain was sequenced within a study of blood T cells in healthy people across ages. A second PCR of roughly 7 to 11 cycles used a sample-barcoded 5' primer and a J-beta primer mix. TCRdb recomputed calls from the 5' RACE reads with MiXCR, one row per CDR3 protein. The sample consists of 600,000 or so distinct CDR3 sequences, around 21% of them appearing once. This CDR3 is 18 amino acids long. Germline loops: CDR1 MDHEN, CDR2 SYDVKM. The ends lost 2 bases at V and 1 base at J; junction bases unmatched: 9. The sequenced material came from blood. The chain couples TRBV28 to TRBJ2-3; 10 bases agree with TRBD2. The sequence was collected from a man aged 65-85 years in good health. The CDR3 is CASSLKRGGWFGTDTQYF. The CDR3 region has the DNA TGTGCCAGCAGTTTAAAGCGGGGGGGCTGGTTCGGCACAGATACGCAGTATTTT.